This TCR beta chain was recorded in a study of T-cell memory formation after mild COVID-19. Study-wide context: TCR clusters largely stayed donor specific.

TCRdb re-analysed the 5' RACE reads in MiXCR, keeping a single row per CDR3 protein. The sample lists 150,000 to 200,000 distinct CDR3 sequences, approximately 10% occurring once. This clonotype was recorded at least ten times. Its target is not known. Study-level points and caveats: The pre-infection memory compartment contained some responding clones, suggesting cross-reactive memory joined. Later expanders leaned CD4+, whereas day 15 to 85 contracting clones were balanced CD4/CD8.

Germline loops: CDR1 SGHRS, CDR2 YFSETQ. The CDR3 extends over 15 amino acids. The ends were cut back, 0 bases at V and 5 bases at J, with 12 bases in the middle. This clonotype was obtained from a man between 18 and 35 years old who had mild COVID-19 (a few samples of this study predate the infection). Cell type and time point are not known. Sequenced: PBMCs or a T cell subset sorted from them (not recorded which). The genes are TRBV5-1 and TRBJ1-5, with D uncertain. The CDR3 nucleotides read TGCGCCAGCAGCTTGGGCGCGAACCCGTATCAGCCCCAGCATTTT. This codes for CASSLGANPYQPQHF.